The 10 T cell receptor beta chains below come from one sample, sequenced in a study of glioma-infiltrating T cells. The iRepertoire nested amplicon-rescue multiplex PCR amplified TCR alpha and beta CDR3s from RNA. One entry per CDR3 protein, called by TCRdb with MiXCR from the multiplex PCR reads. The sample consists of roughly 350,000 distinct CDR3 sequences, roughly two fifths of them appearing once. Sequences were obtained from glioma tissue, nonneoplastic brain tissue, or PBMCs (not recorded which). These receptors originate from a human donor with low-grade glioma or glioblastoma, undergoing nonglioma brain surgery, or in good health (not recorded which).

This clonotype was seen at least ten times. The chain couples TRBV7-2 to TRBJ1-5; 9 bases map to TRBD1. The CDR3 spans 15 residues. Trimming took 4 bases from V and 4 from J; bases not matched to a gene: 5. Germline V lookup: CDR1 SGHTA, CDR2 FQGNSA. The CDR3 region has the DNA TGTGCCAGCAGCTACTCCGGGACAGGGAATCAGCCCCAGCATTTT. It encodes CASSYSGTGNQPQHF.

This clonotype is labeled medium-sized. The chain combines TRBV6-2 or TRBV6-3 with TRBJ2-1; the D is unclear. From germline, CDR1 is MNHEY and CDR2 SVGEGT. Trimming shortened V by 4 bases and J by 2 bases, and 3 bases separated the two germline ends. This CDR3 comprises 12 residues. CDR3 in amino acids: CASSSTYNEQFF. CDR3 bases: TGTGCCAGCAGTTCGACCTACAATGAGCAGTTCTTC.

Of note for this clonotype: This clone may be a read error of a much larger clone one base away. The chain uses TRBV6-5 and TRBJ1-2, with 8 bases lining up with TRBD1. Germline loops: CDR1 MNHEY, CDR2 SVGAGI. The CDR3 extends over 15 amino acids. CDR3 loop: CARSYFGQGNYGYTF. CDR3 DNA: TGTGCCAGAAGTTACTTCGGACAGGGTAACTATGGCTACACCTTC.

In this sample, this clonotype turned up once. The rearrangement uses TRBV7-3 and TRBJ2-7, with 9 bases identical to TRBD1. V lost 3 bases to trimming and J lost 6 bases; unmatched junction nucleotides: 3. Germline CDR1 and CDR2: SGHTA and FQGTGA. The CDR3 consists of 13 residues. This CDR3 is CASSFGTGTEQYF. The CDR3 DNA is TGTGCCAGCAGCTTTGGGACAGGGACCGAGCAGTACTTC.

The chain is built from TRBV28 and TRBJ2-7; tentatively, D is TRBD1 (5 bases). The CDR3 is 14 residues long. Germline V gives CDR1 MDHEN, CDR2 SYDVKM. Trimming removed 3 bases from V and 0 bases from J, with 9 bases in between. CDR3 loop: CASSFTGISYEQYF. The CDR3 coding sequence is TGTGCCAGCAGTTTTACAGGCATCTCCTACGAGCAGTACTTC.

The chain recombines TRBV3-1 with TRBJ2-7, with D uncertain. V lost 4 bases to trimming and J lost 2 bases, with 6 bases between them. The CDR3 is 12 amino acids. Germline CDR1 LGHDT, CDR2 YNNKEL (reference sequence). The chain's CDR3 is CASSPSTYEQYF. The CDR3 coding sequence is TGTGCCAGCAGCCCCTCAACCTACGAGCAGTACTTC.

This clonotype has at least ten counts. The CDR3 bases are TGCAGTGCGGTAATGGACGGCCGTGGCACTGAAGCTTTCTTT. The encoded protein is CSAVMDGRGTEAFF. The gene calls are TRBV20-1 and TRBJ1-1; D is uncertain. The CDR3 has 14 residues. V gave up 6 bases and J gave up 4 bases, with 18 bases separating them. CDR1 and CDR2 (germline): DFQATT, SNEGSKA (reference sequence).

This clonotype was seen a few times. The rearrangement links TRBV5-1 to TRBJ2-7; D is possibly TRBD1 (6 bases). The length of the CDR3 is 15 residues. Trimming took off 1 base at V and 3 bases at J, with 14 bases between the two ends. Germline-derived CDR1 and CDR2 are SGHRS and YFSETQ. CDR3 in DNA: TGCGCCAGCAGCTTGAAGGGGGACGGATTCTACGAGCAGTACTTC. Encoded protein: CASSLKGDGFYEQYF.

A word on this clonotype: Being one base from a much bigger clone, this may be a read error. The rearrangement uses TRBV6-2 or TRBV6-3 and TRBJ2-1, with D possibly TRBD1 on 6 matching bases. The CDR3 extends over 13 amino acids. Germline CDR1 is MNHEY and CDR2 is SVGEGT. CDR3 bases: TGTGCCAGCAGTTATCTACAGGGCAATGAGCAGCTCTTC. Translating gives CASSYLQGNEQLF.

The chain carries TRBV7-9 and TRBJ1-4; a weak D match, TRBD1 (5 bases). Germline V gene sequence: CDR1 SEHNR, CDR2 FQNEAQ (reference sequence). Between the trimmed V and J ends, which lost 5 bases and 8 bases, there was a span of 9 bases. The CDR3 extends over 12 amino acids. CDR3 loop: CASSARTEKLFF. The CDR3 nucleotides are TGTGCCAGCAGCGCCAGGACAGAAAAACTGTTTTTT.